The 10 T cell receptor beta chains reported below all come from one sample, sequenced in a study of identical twins. TCRdb re-analysed the 5' RACE reads in MiXCR, keeping a single row per CDR3 protein. The table shows 420,000 or so distinct CDR3 sequences, with around 18% occurring only once. Material: naive T cells sorted from blood. The receptors originated from a man aged 45-65 years in good health.

The rearrangement joins TRBV12-3 or TRBV12-4 to TRBJ2-7; possible D gene TRBD1, 6 bases. The CDR3 spans 13 residues. V was trimmed by 2 bases and J by 7 bases, leaving 12 bases between them. The CDR3 here is CASSLQTGWEQYF. The DNA for the CDR3 is TGTGCCAGCAGTTTACAGACAGGATGGGAGCAGTACTTC.

This clonotype occurred a few times. V usage is TRBV6-5 and J usage is TRBJ1-2, with 7 bases aligning to TRBD1. Germline CDR1 is MNHEY and CDR2 is SVGAGI. The CDR3 is 12 residues long. The junction had 4 bases not matched to a gene; V was cut back by 5 bases and J by 7 bases. CDR3 nucleotide sequence: TGTGCCAGCAGTCAGGGGGACATTGGCTACACCTTC. The encoded protein is CASSQGDIGYTF.

The J gene is TRBJ1-4, the V gene TRBV6-5; a possible D gene is TRBD1 (5 bases). V was cut by 6 bases and J by 11 bases, with 10 bases left in between. The CDR3 sequence is 11 residues long. The germline gives CDR1 MNHEY, CDR2 SVGAGI. The CDR3 sequence is CASSPGTKLFF. As DNA, the CDR3 is TGTGCCAGCAGCCCCGGGACGAAACTGTTTTTT.

The V gene is TRBV27, the J gene TRBJ2-2; TRBD2 matches at 8 bases. Germline assignment: CDR1 MNHEY and CDR2 SMNVEV (reference sequence). The CDR3 totals 14 residues. V gave up 8 bases and J gave up 5 bases; unmatched junction bases: 7. The CDR3 sequence: CASSSGRRTGELFF. The CDR3 coding sequence is TGTGCCAGCTCGAGCGGGAGACGGACCGGGGAGCTGTTTTTT.

This clonotype has ten or more counts. This chain connects TRBV15 to TRBJ2-3, with TRBD1 as a possible D gene (6 bases). Germline V gives CDR1 LNHNV, CDR2 YYDKDF (reference sequence). The CDR3 totals 15 residues. The ends were cut back, 5 bases at V and 2 bases at J, with 14 bases in the middle. This CDR3 is CATSLDRLLTDTQYF. The CDR3 DNA sequence: TGTGCCACCAGCCTGGACAGACTTCTCACAGATACGCAGTATTTT. Full variable domain (remainder filled in from reference TRBV15 and TRBJ2-3): DAMVIQNPRYQVTQFGKPVTLSCSQTLNHNVMYWYQQKSSQAPKLLFHYYDKDFNNEADTPDNFQSRRPNTSFCFLDIRSPGLGDTAMYLCATSLDRLLTDTQYFGPGTRLTVL.

The rearrangement joins TRBV12-3 or TRBV12-4 to TRBJ2-7; D possibly corresponds to TRBD1 (6 bases). The CDR3 runs 13 residues. V gave up 4 bases and J gave up 3 bases, with 10 bases separating them. The CDR3 here is CASSSDRNYEQYF. The CDR3 nucleotides are TGTGCCAGCAGTTCGGACAGAAACTACGAGCAGTACTTC.

This chain joins TRBV20-1 and TRBJ2-7; TRBD2 matches 9 bases. The CDR3 covers 16 residues. Germline V gene lookup returns CDR1 DFQATT and CDR2 SNEGSKA (reference sequence). V was pared by 0 bases and J by 4 bases, with 10 bases of the junction left unmatched. The CDR3 nucleotides read TGCAGTGCTAGAGATAGGCTAGCGGGAACGCTATACGAGCAGTACTTC. The encoded protein is CSARDRLAGTLYEQYF.

The chain links TRBV6-2 or TRBV6-3 to TRBJ1-6, with 7 nucleotides matching TRBD1. Trimming at V came to 8 bases and at J to 0 bases, leaving 10 bases not matched to a gene. Per the germline V gene, CDR1 is MNHEY and CDR2 is SVGEGT. The CDR3 extends over 17 amino acids. CDR3 residues: CASSLGQLSSYNSPLHF. CDR3 bases: TGTGCCAGCTCCCTGGGACAGCTGAGCTCCTATAATTCACCCCTCCACTTT.

In this sample, this clonotype turned up many times. V is TRBV18 and J is TRBJ2-3, with unresolved D. This CDR3 spans 12 amino acids. Germline CDR1 and CDR2: KGHSH and LQKENI. The V end lost 8 bases, the J end lost 5 bases, and 11 bases lay between the germline ends. The CDR3 DNA reads as TGTGCCAGCAGTCCCCTAGGAGATACGCAGTATTTT. It translates to CASSPLGDTQYF.

This clonotype was recorded at least ten times. The V call is TRBV6-2 or TRBV6-3, the J call TRBJ2-7; TRBD1 matches at 7 bases. CDR1 and CDR2 (germline): MNHEY, SVGEGT. The CDR3 totals 12 residues. With 7 bases clipped from V and 2 bases from J, the junction kept 2 bases outside the gene matches. The chain's CDR3 is CASTDRAYEQYF. The CDR3 DNA reads as TGTGCCAGCACCGACAGGGCCTACGAGCAGTACTTC.